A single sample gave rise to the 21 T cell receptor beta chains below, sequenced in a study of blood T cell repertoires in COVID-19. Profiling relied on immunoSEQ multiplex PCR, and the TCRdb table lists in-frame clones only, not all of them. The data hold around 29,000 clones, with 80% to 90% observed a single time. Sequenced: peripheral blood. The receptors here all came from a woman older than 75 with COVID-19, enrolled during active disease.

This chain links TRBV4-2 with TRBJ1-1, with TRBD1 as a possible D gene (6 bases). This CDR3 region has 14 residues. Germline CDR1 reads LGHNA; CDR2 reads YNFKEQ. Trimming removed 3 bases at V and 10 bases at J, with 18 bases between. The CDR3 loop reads CASSQDSFDGGAFF. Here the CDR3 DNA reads TGTGCCAGCAGCCAGGACAGTTTCGATGGGGGAGCTTTCTTT.

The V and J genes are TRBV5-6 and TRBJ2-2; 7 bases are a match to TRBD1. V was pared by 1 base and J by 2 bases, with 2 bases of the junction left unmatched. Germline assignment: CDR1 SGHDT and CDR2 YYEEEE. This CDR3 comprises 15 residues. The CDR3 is CASSLWDSNTGELFF. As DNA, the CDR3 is TGTGCCAGCAGCTTGTGGGACAGCAACACCGGGGAGCTGTTTTTT.

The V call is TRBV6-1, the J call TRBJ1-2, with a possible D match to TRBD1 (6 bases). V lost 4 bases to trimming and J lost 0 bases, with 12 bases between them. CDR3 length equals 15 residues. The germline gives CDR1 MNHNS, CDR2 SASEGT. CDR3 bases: TGTGCCAGCAGTGTAGCCGACAGGACTAACTATGGCTACACCTTC. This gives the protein CASSVADRTNYGYTF.

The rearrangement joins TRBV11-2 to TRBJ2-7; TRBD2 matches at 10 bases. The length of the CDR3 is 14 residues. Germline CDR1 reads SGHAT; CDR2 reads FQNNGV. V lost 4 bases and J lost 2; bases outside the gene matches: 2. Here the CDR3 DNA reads TGTGCCAGCAGCTCAGCGGGGGGGGCCTACGAGCAGTACTTC. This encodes CASSSAGGAYEQYF.

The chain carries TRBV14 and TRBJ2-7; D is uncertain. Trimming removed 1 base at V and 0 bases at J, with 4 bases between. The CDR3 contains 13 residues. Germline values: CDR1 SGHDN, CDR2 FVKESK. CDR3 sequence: CASSQGSSYEQYF. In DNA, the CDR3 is TGTGCCAGCAGCCAAGGCAGCTCCTACGAGCAGTACTTC. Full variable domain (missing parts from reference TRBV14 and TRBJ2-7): EAGVTQFPSHSVIEKGQTVTLRCDPISGHDNLYWYRRVMGKEIKFLLHFVKESKQDESGMPNNRFLAERTGGTYSTLKVQPAELEDSGVYFCASSQGSSYEQYFGPGTRLTVT.

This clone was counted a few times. This CDR3 is CASSLDFYEQYF. The CDR3 DNA reads as TGCGCCAGCAGCTTGGACTTCTACGAGCAGTACTTC. This chain connects TRBV5-1 to TRBJ2-7, with no clear D. There are 12 residues in the CDR3. Germline-derived CDR1 and CDR2 are SGHRS and YFSETQ. V shed 0 bases and J shed 3 bases, with 4 bases lying between them.

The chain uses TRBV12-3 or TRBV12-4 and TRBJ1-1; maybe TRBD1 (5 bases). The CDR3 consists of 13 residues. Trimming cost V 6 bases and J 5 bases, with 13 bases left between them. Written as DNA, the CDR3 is TGTGCCAGCAGGAAGAGGGACTTAACTGAAGCTTTCTTT. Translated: CASRKRDLTEAFF.

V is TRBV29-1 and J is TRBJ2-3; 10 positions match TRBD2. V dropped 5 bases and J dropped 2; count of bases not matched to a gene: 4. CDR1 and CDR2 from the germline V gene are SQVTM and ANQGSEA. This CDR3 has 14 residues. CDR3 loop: CSVRAGGTTDTQYF. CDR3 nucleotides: TGCAGCGTTCGAGCGGGGGGGACCACAGATACGCAGTATTTT.

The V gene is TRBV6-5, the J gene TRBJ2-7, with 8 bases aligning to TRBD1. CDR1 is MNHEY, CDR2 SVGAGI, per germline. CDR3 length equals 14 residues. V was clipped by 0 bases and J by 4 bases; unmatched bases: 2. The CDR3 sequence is CASSYSDRGYEQYF. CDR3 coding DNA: TGTGCCAGCAGTTACTCAGACAGGGGTTACGAGCAGTACTTC.

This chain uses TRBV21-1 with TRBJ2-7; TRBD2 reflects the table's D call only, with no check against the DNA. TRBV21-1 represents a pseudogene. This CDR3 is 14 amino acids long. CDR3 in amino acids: CASSKPAGGYEQYF. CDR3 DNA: TGTGCCAGCAGCAAACCCGCCGGGGGCTACGAGCAGTACTTC.

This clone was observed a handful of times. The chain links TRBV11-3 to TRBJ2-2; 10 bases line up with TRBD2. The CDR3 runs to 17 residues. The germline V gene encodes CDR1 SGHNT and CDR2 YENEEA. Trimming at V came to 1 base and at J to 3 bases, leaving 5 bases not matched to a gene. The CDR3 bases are TGTGCCAGCAGCTTAGTTCTAGCGGGGGCCTACACCGGGGAGCTGTTTTTT. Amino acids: CASSLVLAGAYTGELFF.

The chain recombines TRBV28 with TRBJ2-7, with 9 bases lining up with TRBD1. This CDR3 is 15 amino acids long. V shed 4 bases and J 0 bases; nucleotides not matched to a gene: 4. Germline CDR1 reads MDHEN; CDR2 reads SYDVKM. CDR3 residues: CASSSQGAGSYEQYF. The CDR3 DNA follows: TGTGCCAGCAGTTCACAGGGGGCTGGCTCCTACGAGCAGTACTTC.

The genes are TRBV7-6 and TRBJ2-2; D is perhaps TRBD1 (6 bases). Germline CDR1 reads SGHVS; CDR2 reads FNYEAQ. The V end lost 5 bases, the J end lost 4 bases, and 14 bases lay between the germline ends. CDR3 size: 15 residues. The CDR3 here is CASSPPRQATGELFF. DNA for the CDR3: TGTGCCAGCAGCCCGCCTCGACAGGCCACCGGGGAGCTGTTTTTT. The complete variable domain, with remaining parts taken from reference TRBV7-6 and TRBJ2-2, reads GAGVSQSPRYKVTKRGQDVALRCDPISGHVSLYWYRQALGQGPEFLTYFNYEAQQDKSGLPNDRFSAERPEGSISTLTIQRTEQRDSAMYRCASSPPRQATGELFFGEGSRLTVL.

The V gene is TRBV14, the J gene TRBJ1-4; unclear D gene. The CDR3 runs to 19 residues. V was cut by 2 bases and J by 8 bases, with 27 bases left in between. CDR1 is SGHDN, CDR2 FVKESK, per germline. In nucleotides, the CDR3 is TGTGCCAGCAGCCAACAAACCGGGTCCGGGGTACGAGGTAACGAAAAACTGTTTTTT. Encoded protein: CASSQQTGSGVRGNEKLFF. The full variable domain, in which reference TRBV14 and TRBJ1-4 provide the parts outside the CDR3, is EAGVTQFPSHSVIEKGQTVTLRCDPISGHDNLYWYRRVMGKEIKFLLHFVKESKQDESGMPNNRFLAERTGGTYSTLKVQPAELEDSGVYFCASSQQTGSGVRGNEKLFFGSGTQLSVL.

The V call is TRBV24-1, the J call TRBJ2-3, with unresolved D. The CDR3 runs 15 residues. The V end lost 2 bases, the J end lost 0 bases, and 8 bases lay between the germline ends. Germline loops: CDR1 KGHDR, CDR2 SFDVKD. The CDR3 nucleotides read TGTGCCACCAGTGATTACATTGATAGCACAGATACGCAGTATTTT. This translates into CATSDYIDSTDTQYF.

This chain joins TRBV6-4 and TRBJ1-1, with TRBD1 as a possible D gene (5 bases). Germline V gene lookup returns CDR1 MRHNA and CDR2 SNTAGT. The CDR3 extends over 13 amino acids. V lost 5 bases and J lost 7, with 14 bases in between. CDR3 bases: TGTGCCAGCAGTCCGACAGCCAATAATGAAGCTTTCTTT. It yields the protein CASSPTANNEAFF.

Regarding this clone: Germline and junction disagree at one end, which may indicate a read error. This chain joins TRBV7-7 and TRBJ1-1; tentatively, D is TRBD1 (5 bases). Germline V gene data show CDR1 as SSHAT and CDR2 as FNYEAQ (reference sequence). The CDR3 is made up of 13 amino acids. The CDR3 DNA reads TGTGCTAGCAGCCAAGACAGCGGGGGTGTGGCTTTCTTT. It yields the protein CASSQDSGGVAFF.

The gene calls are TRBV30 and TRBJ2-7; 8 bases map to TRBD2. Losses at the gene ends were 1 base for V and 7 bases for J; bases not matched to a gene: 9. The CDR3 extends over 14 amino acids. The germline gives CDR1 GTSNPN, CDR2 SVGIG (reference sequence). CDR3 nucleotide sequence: TGTGCCTGGAGTGCCCCAGCGGGGGTCGAGGAGCAGTACTTC. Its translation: CAWSAPAGVEEQYF.

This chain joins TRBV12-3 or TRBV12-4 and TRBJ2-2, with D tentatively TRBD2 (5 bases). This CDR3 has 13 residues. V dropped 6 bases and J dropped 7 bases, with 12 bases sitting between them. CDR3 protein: CASSSRRVGELFF. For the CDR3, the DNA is TGTGCCAGCAGCTCCCGGCGGGTCGGGGAGCTGTTTTTT.

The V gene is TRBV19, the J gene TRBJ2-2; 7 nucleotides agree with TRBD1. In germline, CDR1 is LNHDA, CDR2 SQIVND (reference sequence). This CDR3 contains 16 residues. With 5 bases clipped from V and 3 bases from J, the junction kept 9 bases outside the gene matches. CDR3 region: CASSPLDRIYTGELFF. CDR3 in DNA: TGTGCCAGTAGTCCGTTGGACAGGATTTACACCGGGGAGCTGTTTTTT.

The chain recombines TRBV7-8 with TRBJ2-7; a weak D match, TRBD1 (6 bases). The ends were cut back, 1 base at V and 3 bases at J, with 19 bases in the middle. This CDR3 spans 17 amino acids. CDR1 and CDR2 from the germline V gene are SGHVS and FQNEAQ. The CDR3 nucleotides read TGTGCCAGCAGCTTAGTTATAGGTACAGGGAGAAACTACGAGCAGTACTTC. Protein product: CASSLVIGTGRNYEQYF. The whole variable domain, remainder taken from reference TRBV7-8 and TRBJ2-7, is GAGVSQSPRYKVAKRGQDVALRCDPISGHVSLFWYQQALGQGPEFLTYFQNEAQLDKSGLPSDRFFAERPEGSVSTLKIQRTQQEDSAVYLCASSLVIGTGRNYEQYFGPGTRLTVT.